One TCR beta chain is described in this entry. The sample is drawn from a study of blood T cell repertoires in COVID-19. Clones were sequenced by immunoSEQ multiplex PCR, and TCRdb holds only the in-frame ones, with some missing. This table has around 200,000 clones, 86% appearing once. CDR3 length: 15 residues. Germline V CDR1 and CDR2: KGHDR, SFDVKD. Trimming took 8 bases from V and 0 from J, leaving 14 bases between them. Assignments of participants to cohorts depended upon their own reported clinical history. This chain links TRBV24-1 with TRBJ2-3, with a tentative D call TRBD1 (6 bases). Sequenced: PBMCs or T cells enriched from blood (not recorded which). This receptor was taken from a woman aged 40 to 50 with acute COVID-19. The CDR3 is CATNSRDTSTDTQYF. The DNA of the CDR3 is TGTGCCACCAACTCCCGGGACACTAGCACAGATACGCAGTATTTT.